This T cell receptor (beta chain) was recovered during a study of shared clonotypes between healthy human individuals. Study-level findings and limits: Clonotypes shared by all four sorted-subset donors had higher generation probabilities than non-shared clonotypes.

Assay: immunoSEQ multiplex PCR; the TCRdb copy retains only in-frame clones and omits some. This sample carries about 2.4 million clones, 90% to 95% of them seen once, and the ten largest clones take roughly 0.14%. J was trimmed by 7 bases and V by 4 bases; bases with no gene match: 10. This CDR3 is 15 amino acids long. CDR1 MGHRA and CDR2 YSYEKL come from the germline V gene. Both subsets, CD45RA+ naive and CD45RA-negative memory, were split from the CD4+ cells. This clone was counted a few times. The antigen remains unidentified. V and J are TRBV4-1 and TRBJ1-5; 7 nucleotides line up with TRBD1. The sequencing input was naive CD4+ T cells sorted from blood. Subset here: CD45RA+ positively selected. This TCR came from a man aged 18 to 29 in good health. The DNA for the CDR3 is TGCGCCAGCAGCCGATTGCCGACAGGGAGACAGCCCCAGCATTTT. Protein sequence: CASSRLPTGRQPQHF.